This passage covers 9 T cell receptor beta chains from one sample sequenced in a study of T cell changes during pregnancy in multiple sclerosis. Some clones are missing from TCRdb's copy, which holds only in-frame ones; the method was immunoSEQ multiplex PCR. The repertoire has approximately 89,000 clones, just under 95% of them found once; the top ten carry 0.65% to 0.95%. The sample was peripheral blood, taken in the third trimester of pregnancy. The source of these receptors is a female donor with multiple sclerosis, enrolled in a pregnancy study.

The genes are TRBV19 and TRBJ2-7; the match to TRBD1 covers 8 bases. Germline V lookup: CDR1 LNHDA, CDR2 SQIVND (reference sequence). The CDR3 contains 15 residues. After removal of 5 bases from V and 3 bases from J, the junction contained 9 bases not matched to a gene. CDR3 sequence reads: CASSPRTGRVYEQYF. The CDR3 coding sequence is TGTGCCAGTAGTCCCCGGACAGGGCGGGTCTACGAGCAGTACTTC.

The genes are TRBV19 and TRBJ2-3, with 12 bases aligning to TRBD2. Germline V gene sequence: CDR1 LNHDA, CDR2 SQIVND (reference sequence). CDR3 length: 17 amino acids. Losses at the gene ends were 3 bases for V and 0 bases for J; bases not matched to a gene: 4. CDR3 sequence reads: CASSIRTSGTSTDTQYF. As DNA, the CDR3 is TGTGCCAGTAGTATTCGGACTAGCGGGACTAGCACAGATACGCAGTATTTT.

This chain joins TRBV11-3 and TRBJ2-2; no reliable D call. The CDR3 runs to 14 residues. With 4 bases removed from V and 2 bases from J, the gap between germline ends came to 8 bases. Germline V gives CDR1 SGHNT, CDR2 YENEEA. CDR3 loop: CASSYFQNTGELFF. As DNA, the CDR3 is TGTGCCAGCAGCTACTTCCAAAACACCGGGGAGCTGTTTTTT.

This clone was seen a single time. The J gene is TRBJ2-7, the V gene TRBV5-4; D is unresolved. Deletions cut 4 bases from V and 3 bases from J, with 14 bases between. The germline V gene has CDR1 SGHNT and CDR2 YYREEE (reference sequence). The CDR3 spans 14 residues. The CDR3 spells CASSRDFLNYEQYF. The DNA of the CDR3 is TGTGCCAGCAGCCGCGACTTCCTTAACTACGAGCAGTACTTC.

V usage is TRBV5-1 and J usage is TRBJ1-3, with D perhaps matching TRBD1 (6 bases). The germline V gene encodes CDR1 SGHRS and CDR2 YFSETQ. Deletions cut 6 bases from V and 2 bases from J, with 15 bases between. This CDR3 comprises 15 residues. CDR3 sequence: CASTREGGAGNTIYF. The CDR3 DNA is TGCGCCAGCACCCGGGAGGGGGGCGCTGGAAACACCATATATTTT.

This clone came up once. J is TRBJ2-5 and V is TRBV6-5; unclear D gene. This CDR3 spans 11 amino acids. Trimming pared 11 bases from V and 6 bases from J, leaving 13 bases between. Germline CDR1 is MNHEY and CDR2 is SVGAGI. The CDR3 DNA is TGTGCCCTCACAAAGTTGAAGACCCAGTACTTC. This sequence encodes CALTKLKTQYF.

This chain links TRBV10-3 with TRBJ2-5, with 7 nucleotides matching TRBD1. V shed 5 bases, J shed 5 bases, and the junction held 17 bases outside the gene matches. The germline CDR1 and CDR2 sequences are ENHRY and SYGVKD. This CDR3 has 17 residues. CDR3 DNA: TGTGCCATCAGTCGAAACGGTCAAACAGGGGCGGAGGAGACCCAGTACTTC. Its protein product is CAISRNGQTGAEETQYF.

The chain carries TRBV4-3 and TRBJ2-2; 8 nucleotides match TRBD1. Germline V gene data show CDR1 as LGHNA and CDR2 as YSLEER. J lost 13 bases, V lost 0 bases, and 16 bases had no gene match. CDR3 length: 17 residues. The CDR3 here is CASSQDDRTGWDISLFF. Written as DNA, the CDR3 is TGCGCCAGCAGCCAAGACGATCGGACAGGGTGGGATATCTCGCTGTTTTTT.

The V gene is TRBV30, the J gene TRBJ2-3; 9 bases map to TRBD2. Germline CDR1 GTSNPN, CDR2 SVGIG (reference sequence). After removal of 4 bases from V and 0 bases from J, the junction contained 2 bases not matched to a gene. There are 14 residues in the CDR3. The CDR3 coding sequence is TGTGCCTGGACTAGCGGGGCTAGCACAGATACGCAGTATTTT. Amino acid sequence: CAWTSGASTDTQYF.